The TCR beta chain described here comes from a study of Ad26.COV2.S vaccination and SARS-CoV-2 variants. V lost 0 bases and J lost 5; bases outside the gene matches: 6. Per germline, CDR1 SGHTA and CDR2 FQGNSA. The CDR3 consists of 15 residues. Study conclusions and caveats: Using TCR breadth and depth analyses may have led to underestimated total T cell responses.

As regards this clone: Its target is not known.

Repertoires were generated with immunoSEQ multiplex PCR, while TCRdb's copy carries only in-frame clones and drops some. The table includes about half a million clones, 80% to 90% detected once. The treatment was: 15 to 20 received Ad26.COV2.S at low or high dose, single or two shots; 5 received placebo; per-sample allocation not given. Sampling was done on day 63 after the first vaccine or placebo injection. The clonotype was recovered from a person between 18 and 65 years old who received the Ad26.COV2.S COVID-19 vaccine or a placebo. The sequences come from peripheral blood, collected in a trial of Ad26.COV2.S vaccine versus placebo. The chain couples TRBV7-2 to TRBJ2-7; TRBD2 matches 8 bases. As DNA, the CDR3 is TGTGCCAGCAGCTTAGCTGTGACTAGCGTAAACGAGCAGTACTTC. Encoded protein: CASSLAVTSVNEQYF. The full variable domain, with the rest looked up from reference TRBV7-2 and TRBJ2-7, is GAGVSQSPSNKVTEKGKDVELRCDPISGHTALYWYRQSLGQGLEFLIYFQGNSAPDKSGLPSDRFSAERTGGSVSTLTIQRTQQEDSAVYLCASSLAVTSVNEQYFGPGTRLTVT.